This T cell receptor (beta chain) was sequenced during a study of T cells in Graves' hyperthyroidism and ophthalmopathy. General study points: Using 13 V-J features, a model discriminated ophthalmopathy from stable hyperthyroidism.

At least 3 on the Clinical Activity Score was recorded for ophthalmopathy patients, who also had NOSPECS grade at least 4 and duration under 3 months. Concerning this clonotype itself: The target antigen is unknown.

There were TCR beta CDR3 regions amplified from RNA transcripts. When the TCR CDR3 underwent first-round RT-PCR, the HTBI primer set was used. TCRdb re-analysed the multiplex PCR reads in MiXCR, keeping a single row per CDR3 protein. The sample consists of 40,000 to 65,000 distinct CDR3 sequences, roughly half of them appearing once. Germline V gene lookup returns CDR1 DFQATT and CDR2 SNEGSKA (reference sequence). This CDR3 has 18 residues. The J segment lost 2 bases and the V segment lost 6 bases, leaving 13 bases of the junction unmatched. Sequencing used blood. V usage is TRBV20-1 and J usage is TRBJ2-5, with 15 bases aligning to TRBD2. This receptor was obtained from a woman between 50 and 59 years old with Graves' ophthalmopathy. The CDR3 region has the DNA TGCAGTGCCACAACGCGCCCCGGACTAGCGGGGGGGCAAGAGACCCAGTACTTC. Translated, it gives CSATTRPGLAGGQETQYF.